This T cell receptor beta chain was observed in a study of T cells in Graves' hyperthyroidism and ophthalmopathy. TCR beta CDR3 regions were amplified from RNA transcripts. In the first-round RT-PCR of the TCR CDR3, the HTBI primer set was used. MiXCR was run by TCRdb on the multiplex PCR reads, yielding one entry per CDR3 protein. The repertoire holds approximately 530,000 distinct CDR3 sequences, 16% seen once, with 15% to 20% in the top ten. This clonotype appeared a few times. One end of the junction does not line up with germline, which may come from a read error. Patients aged 18 to 65 had newly diagnosed hyperthyroidism of under 2 months' duration. The CDR3 has 15 amino acids. Germline loops: CDR1 DFQATT, CDR2 SNEGSKA (reference sequence).

The chain links TRBV20-1 to TRBJ1-2; D is undetermined. Specimen: blood. This clonotype originated in a woman aged 18-29 years with Graves' hyperthyroidism. DNA for the CDR3: TGCAGTGCTAGAGATAGTGGCGTCCGCGCCTATGGCAACACCTTC. Its protein is CSARDSGVRAYGNTF.